These T cell receptor beta chains were read from a single sample in a study of graft-versus-host responses after intestinal transplantation. Libraries were prepared by immunoSEQ multiplex PCR; TCRdb keeps only in-frame clonotypes and omits some of them. This sample yields about 15,000 clones, of which around 42% are seen a single time; approximately 3.5% belongs to the top ten. The sample here was alloreactive CD8+ T cells from a mixed lymphocyte reaction culture, taken before intestinal transplant. These receptors were taken from a human patient who received an intestinal transplant. Each CDR3 is given with its conserved first and last residue. A D gene is named only where the DNA matches it firmly. Expanded clones get a size class; other rows say once, few or many, or leave the size out.

abundance: .; d_gene: .; j_gene: TRBJ1-1; v_gene: TRBV29-1; CDR3nt: TGCAGCGTTGAAACGGGGAGGAACACTGAAGCTTTCTTT; CDR3aa: CSVETGRNTEAFF
abundance: .; d_gene: .; j_gene: TRBJ2-2; v_gene: TRBV6-6; CDR3nt: TGTGCCAGCAGTTACAACGGGGAAAACACCGGGGAGCTGTTTTTT; CDR3aa: CASSYNGENTGELFF
abundance: .; d_gene: .; j_gene: TRBJ1-2; v_gene: TRBV4-1; CDR3nt: TGCGCCAGCAGCCAAGTTCCCCCCAGTAACTATGGCTACACCTTC; CDR3aa: CASSQVPPSNYGYTF
abundance: .; d_gene: TRBD2; j_gene: TRBJ2-7; v_gene: TRBV6-6; CDR3nt: TGTGCCAGCAGTTACGGGGACTACGCCTCTTCCGAGCAGTACTTC; CDR3aa: CASSYGDYASSEQYF
abundance: .; d_gene: .; j_gene: TRBJ2-6; v_gene: TRBV27; CDR3nt: TGTGCCAGCAGTTTCAGTCTACGGCAGGCTCGATTCTCTGGGGCCAACGTCCTGACTTTC; CDR3aa: CASSFSLRQARFSGANVLTF
abundance: .; d_gene: .; j_gene: TRBJ1-1; v_gene: TRBV7-9; CDR3nt: TGTGCCAGCAGTCCAACGGGGGGCACTGAAGCTTTCTTT; CDR3aa: CASSPTGGTEAFF
abundance: .; d_gene: TRBD1; j_gene: TRBJ1-2; v_gene: TRBV19; CDR3nt: TGTGCCAGTAGTAAGGACAGGGCTCATGGCTACACCTTC; CDR3aa: CASSKDRAHGYTF
abundance: .; d_gene: .; j_gene: TRBJ2-5; v_gene: TRBV13; CDR3nt: TGTGCCAGCAGTGAACCCGAGACCCAGTACTTC; CDR3aa: CASSEPETQYF
abundance: .; d_gene: .; j_gene: TRBJ1-2; v_gene: TRBV6-1; CDR3nt: TGTGCCAGCAGTTTTGGACAAAAGCCTAACTATGGCTACACCTTC; CDR3aa: CASSFGQKPNYGYTF
abundance: .; d_gene: TRBD2; j_gene: TRBJ2-3; v_gene: TRBV7-6; CDR3nt: TGTGCCAGCAGCCACGGGACTAGCGGGTCTAGCACAGATACGCAGTATTTT; CDR3aa: CASSHGTSGSSTDTQYF
abundance: .; d_gene: TRBD1; j_gene: TRBJ2-7; v_gene: TRBV5-4; CDR3nt: TGTGCCAGCAGCACCACAGGGGCGTCCTACGAGCAGTACTTC; CDR3aa: CASSTTGASYEQYF
abundance: medium-sized; d_gene: .; j_gene: TRBJ2-7; v_gene: TRBV27; CDR3nt: TGTGCCAGCAGTTTATTGCCTTTGATGGGAGAGCAGTACTTC; CDR3aa: CASSLLPLMGEQYF
abundance: once; d_gene: .; j_gene: TRBJ2-1; v_gene: TRBV5-1; CDR3nt: TGCGCCAGCAGCTGGGACTGGATCAAGGTAGAGTTCTTC; CDR3aa: CASSWDWIKVEFF
abundance: few; d_gene: .; j_gene: TRBJ2-1; v_gene: TRBV11-2; CDR3nt: TGTGCCAGCAGTCTGAATGAGCAGTTCTTC; CDR3aa: CASSLNEQFF
abundance: .; d_gene: TRBD2; j_gene: TRBJ2-5; v_gene: TRBV6-5; CDR3nt: TGTGCCAGCAGATCCTCTAGCGGGAGGGGGGAGACCCAGTACTTC; CDR3aa: CASRSSSGRGETQYF
abundance: .; d_gene: .; j_gene: TRBJ2-3; v_gene: TRBV30; CDR3nt: TGTGCCTGGACCCTAGGGACATCCACTAGCACAGATACGCAGTATTTT; CDR3aa: CAWTLGTSTSTDTQYF
abundance: few; d_gene: TRBD2; j_gene: TRBJ2-7; v_gene: TRBV11-2; CDR3nt: TGTGCCAGCAGCTTGGGGACTAGCGTGTTCCACGAGCAGTACTTC; CDR3aa: CASSLGTSVFHEQYF
abundance: few; d_gene: .; j_gene: TRBJ1-3; v_gene: TRBV7-8; CDR3nt: TGTGCCAGCAGCCCCCCGACCTCGTTCAGCTCTGGAAACACCATATATTTT; CDR3aa: CASSPPTSFSSGNTIYF
abundance: few; d_gene: .; j_gene: TRBJ2-7; v_gene: TRBV11-2; CDR3nt: TGTGCCAGCAGCGAGATCCCTAGGACCCAGCAGTACTTC; CDR3aa: CASSEIPRTQQYF
abundance: few; d_gene: .; j_gene: TRBJ1-1; v_gene: TRBV4-1; CDR3nt: TGCGCCAGCAGCCAAGACGGCGGACGAACTGAAGCTTTCTTT; CDR3aa: CASSQDGGRTEAFF
abundance: .; d_gene: .; j_gene: TRBJ2-1; v_gene: TRBV7-9; CDR3nt: TGTGCCAGCAGCTTATGGACTAACCCGCAGTTCTTC; CDR3aa: CASSLWTNPQFF
abundance: .; d_gene: .; j_gene: TRBJ1-3; v_gene: TRBV5-1; CDR3nt: TGCGCCAGCAGCTTGAATTGGGGCCCTAGCACCATATATTTT; CDR3aa: CASSLNWGPSTIYF
abundance: .; d_gene: TRBD1; j_gene: TRBJ2-7; v_gene: TRBV5-8; CDR3nt: TGTGCCAGCAGCTGGACAGGTCTCCAGGATACCGAGCAGTACTTC; CDR3aa: CASSWTGLQDTEQYF
abundance: few; d_gene: .; j_gene: TRBJ2-7; v_gene: TRBV5-1; CDR3nt: TGCGCCAGCAGCTTGACGGGAACAACAAAGTGGGAGCAGTACTTC; CDR3aa: CASSLTGTTKWEQYF
abundance: .; d_gene: .; j_gene: TRBJ2-1; v_gene: TRBV29-1; CDR3nt: TGCAGCGGGTCTTCGGGCCGAGGTAATGAGCAGTTCTTC; CDR3aa: CSGSSGRGNEQFF
abundance: .; d_gene: TRBD2; j_gene: TRBJ2-7; v_gene: TRBV27; CDR3nt: TGTGCCAGCGCGTCAAACCCTAGCGGATATATCTCCTACGAGCAGTACTTC; CDR3aa: CASASNPSGYISYEQYF
abundance: .; d_gene: .; j_gene: TRBJ2-1; v_gene: TRBV5-1; CDR3nt: TGCGCCAGCAGCCCCGAGGTGACAGTTTACAATGAGCAGTTCTTC; CDR3aa: CASSPEVTVYNEQFF
abundance: few; d_gene: .; j_gene: TRBJ2-5; v_gene: TRBV11-1; CDR3nt: TGTGCCAGCAGCTTAGCCCAGGGTAGGACCCAGTACTTC; CDR3aa: CASSLAQGRTQYF
abundance: .; d_gene: .; j_gene: TRBJ1-2; v_gene: TRBV14; CDR3nt: TGTGCCAGCAGCCAAGATTTTCTCCCAGGTGGCTACACCTTC; CDR3aa: CASSQDFLPGGYTF
abundance: .; d_gene: .; j_gene: TRBJ2-1; v_gene: TRBV11-3; CDR3nt: TGTGCCAGCAGCTTAGAGGATCGGGGGATATACAATGAGCAGTTCTTC; CDR3aa: CASSLEDRGIYNEQFF
abundance: .; d_gene: TRBD1; j_gene: TRBJ2-1; v_gene: TRBV25-1; CDR3nt: TGTGCCAGCAGTGATTCGACAGGGTTGGGGGTCGATGAGCAGTTCTTC; CDR3aa: CASSDSTGLGVDEQFF
abundance: .; d_gene: .; j_gene: TRBJ2-7; v_gene: TRBV27; CDR3nt: TGTGCCAGCAGTTTCGGGGCCTCCATCTACGAGCAGTACTTC; CDR3aa: CASSFGASIYEQYF
abundance: .; d_gene: TRBD1; j_gene: TRBJ1-2; v_gene: TRBV6-5; CDR3nt: TGTGCCAGCAGATCGGACGGACAGGGAGGAAGATACACCTTC; CDR3aa: CASRSDGQGGRYTF
abundance: medium-sized; d_gene: TRBD1; j_gene: TRBJ2-2; v_gene: TRBV4-1; CDR3nt: TGCGCCAGCAGCCAAGGACAGGGGGACACCGGGGAGCTGTTTTTT; CDR3aa: CASSQGQGDTGELFF
abundance: few; d_gene: TRBD2; j_gene: TRBJ2-1; v_gene: TRBV7-6; CDR3nt: TGTGCCAGCAGCTTAGGTGTGGAAGCGGGAGGGTATGAGCAGTTCTTC; CDR3aa: CASSLGVEAGGYEQFF
abundance: .; d_gene: TRBD1; j_gene: TRBJ2-5; v_gene: TRBV9; CDR3nt: TGTGCCAGCAGCGTAGAAACAGGGGGTGGAGAGACCCAGTACTTC; CDR3aa: CASSVETGGGETQYF
abundance: .; d_gene: .; j_gene: TRBJ2-3; v_gene: TRBV11-3; CDR3nt: TGTGCCAGCAGCTTTGGCGCAGATACGCAGTATTTT; CDR3aa: CASSFGADTQYF
abundance: .; d_gene: .; j_gene: TRBJ2-1; v_gene: TRBV7-6; CDR3nt: TGTGCCAGCAGCAAGGTCCATGAGCAGTTCTTC; CDR3aa: CASSKVHEQFF
abundance: .; d_gene: TRBD1; j_gene: TRBJ2-7; v_gene: TRBV6-5; CDR3nt: TGTGCCAGCAGTTCCCCTACAGGGGTAGGATACGAGCAGTACTTC; CDR3aa: CASSSPTGVGYEQYF
abundance: .; d_gene: .; j_gene: TRBJ2-7; v_gene: TRBV7-6; CDR3nt: TGTGCCAGCAGCTTAGGGCGGTGGCAGCCGCCCTACGAGCAGTACTTC; CDR3aa: CASSLGRWQPPYEQYF